This record looks at one TCR beta chain sequence and its context. Its antigen remains unidentified. Profiling relied on immunoSEQ multiplex PCR, and the TCRdb table lists in-frame clones only, not all of them. This table has over 200,000 clones, roughly 91% appearing once. The data belong to a study of cytomegalovirus exposure and HLA in healthy donors. Study-wide results and limits: A few CMV-associated chains were confirmed in vitro to be specific for CMV antigens.

The CDR3 consists of 17 residues. CDR1 SGHRS and CDR2 YFSETQ come from the germline V gene. V lost 2 bases and J lost 0, with 17 bases in between. This TCR came from a woman between 18 and 29 years old in good health and CMV-seropositive. The gene calls are TRBV5-1 and TRBJ1-1; D is undetermined. Sequences were obtained from PBMCs. The CDR3, as DNA: TGCGCCAGCAGCTTCACGAACAGTCGACGCATGAACACTGAAGCTTTCTTT. Residues: CASSFTNSRRMNTEAFF. The full variable domain, in which reference TRBV5-1 and TRBJ1-1 provide the parts outside the CDR3, is KAGVTQTPRYLIKTRGQQVTLSCSPISGHRSVSWYQQTPGQGLQFLFEYFSETQRNKGNFPGRFSGRQFSNSRSEMNVSTLELGDSALYLCASSFTNSRRMNTEAFFGQGTRLTVV.